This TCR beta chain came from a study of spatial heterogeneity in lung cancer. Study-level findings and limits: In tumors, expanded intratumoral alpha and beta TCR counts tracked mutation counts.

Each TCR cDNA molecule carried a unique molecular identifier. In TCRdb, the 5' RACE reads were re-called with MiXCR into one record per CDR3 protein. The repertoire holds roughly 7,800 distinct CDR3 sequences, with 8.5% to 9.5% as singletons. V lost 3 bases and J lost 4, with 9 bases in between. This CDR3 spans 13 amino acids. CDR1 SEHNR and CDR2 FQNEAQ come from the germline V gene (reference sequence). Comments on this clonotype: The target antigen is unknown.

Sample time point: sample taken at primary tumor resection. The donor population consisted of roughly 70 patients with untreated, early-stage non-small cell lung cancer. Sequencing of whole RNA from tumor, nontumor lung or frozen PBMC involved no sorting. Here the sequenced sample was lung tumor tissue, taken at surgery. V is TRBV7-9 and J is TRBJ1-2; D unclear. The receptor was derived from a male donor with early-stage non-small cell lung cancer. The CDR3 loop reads CASSFLDGYGYTF. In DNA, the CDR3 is TGTGCCAGCAGCTTCCTTGACGGCTATGGCTACACCTTC.